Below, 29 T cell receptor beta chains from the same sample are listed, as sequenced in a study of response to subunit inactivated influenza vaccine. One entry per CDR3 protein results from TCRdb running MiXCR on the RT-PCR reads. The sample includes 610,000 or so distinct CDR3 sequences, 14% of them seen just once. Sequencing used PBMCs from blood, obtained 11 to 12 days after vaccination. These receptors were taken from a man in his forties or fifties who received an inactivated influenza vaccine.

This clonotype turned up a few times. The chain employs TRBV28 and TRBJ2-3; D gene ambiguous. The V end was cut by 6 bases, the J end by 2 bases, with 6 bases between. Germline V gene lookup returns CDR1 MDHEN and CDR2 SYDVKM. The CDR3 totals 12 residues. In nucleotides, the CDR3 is TGTGCCAGCAGGACCCTCACAGATACGCAGTATTTT. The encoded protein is CASRTLTDTQYF.

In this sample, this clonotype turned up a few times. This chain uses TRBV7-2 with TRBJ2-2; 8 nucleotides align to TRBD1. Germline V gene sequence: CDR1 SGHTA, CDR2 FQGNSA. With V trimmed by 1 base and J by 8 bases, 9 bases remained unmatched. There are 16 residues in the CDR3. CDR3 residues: CASSLGAQGALGELFF. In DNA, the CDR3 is TGTGCCAGCAGCTTAGGTGCCCAGGGGGCTTTGGGGGAGCTGTTTTTT.

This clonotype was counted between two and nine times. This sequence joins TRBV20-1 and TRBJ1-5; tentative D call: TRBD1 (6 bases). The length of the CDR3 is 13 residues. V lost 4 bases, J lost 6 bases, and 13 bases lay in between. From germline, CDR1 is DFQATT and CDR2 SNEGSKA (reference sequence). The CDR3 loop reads CSAIQGDGQPQHF. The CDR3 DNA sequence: TGCAGTGCTATACAGGGTGATGGTCAGCCCCAGCATTTT.

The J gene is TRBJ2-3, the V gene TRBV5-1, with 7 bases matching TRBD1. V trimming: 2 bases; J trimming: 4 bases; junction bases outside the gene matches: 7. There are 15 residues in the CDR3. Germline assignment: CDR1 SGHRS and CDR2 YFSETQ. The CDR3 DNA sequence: TGCGCCAGCAGCTTTGGACACGGACAGGCAGATACGCAGTATTTT. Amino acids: CASSFGHGQADTQYF. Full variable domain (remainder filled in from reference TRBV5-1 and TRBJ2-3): KAGVTQTPRYLIKTRGQQVTLSCSPISGHRSVSWYQQTPGQGLQFLFEYFSETQRNKGNFPGRFSGRQFSNSRSEMNVSTLELGDSALYLCASSFGHGQADTQYFGPGTRLTVL.

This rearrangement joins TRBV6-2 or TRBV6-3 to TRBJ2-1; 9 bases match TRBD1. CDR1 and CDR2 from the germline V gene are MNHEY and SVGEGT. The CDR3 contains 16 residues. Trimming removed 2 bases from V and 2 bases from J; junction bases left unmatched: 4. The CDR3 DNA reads TGTGCCAGCAGTTACCCAAGACAGGGGGCCTACAATGAGCAGTTCTTC. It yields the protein CASSYPRQGAYNEQFF.

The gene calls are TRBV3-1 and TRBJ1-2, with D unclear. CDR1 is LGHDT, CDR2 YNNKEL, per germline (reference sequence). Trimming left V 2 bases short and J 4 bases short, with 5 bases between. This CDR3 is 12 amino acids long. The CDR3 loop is CASSQNLYGYTF. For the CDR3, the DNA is TGTGCCAGCAGCCAAAACCTCTATGGCTACACCTTC.

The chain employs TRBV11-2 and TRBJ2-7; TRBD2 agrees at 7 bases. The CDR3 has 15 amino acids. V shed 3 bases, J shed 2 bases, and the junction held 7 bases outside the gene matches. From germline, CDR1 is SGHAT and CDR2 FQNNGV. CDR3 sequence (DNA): TGTGCCAGCAGCTTCGAGCGGGGCCATACCTACGAGCAGTACTTC. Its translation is CASSFERGHTYEQYF.

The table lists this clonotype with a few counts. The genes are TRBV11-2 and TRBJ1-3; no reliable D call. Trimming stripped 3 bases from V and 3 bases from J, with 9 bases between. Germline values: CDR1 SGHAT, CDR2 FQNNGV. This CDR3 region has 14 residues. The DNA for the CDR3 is TGTGCCAGCAGCTTGGGAGGCTTTGGAAACACCATATATTTT. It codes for CASSLGGFGNTIYF.

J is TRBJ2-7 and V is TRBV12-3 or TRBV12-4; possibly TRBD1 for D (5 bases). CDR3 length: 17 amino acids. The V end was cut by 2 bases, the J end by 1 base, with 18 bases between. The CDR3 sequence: CASSLSAGPFRSYEQYF. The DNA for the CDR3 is TGTGCCAGCAGTTTATCGGCAGGGCCCTTTAGGTCCTACGAGCAGTACTTC.

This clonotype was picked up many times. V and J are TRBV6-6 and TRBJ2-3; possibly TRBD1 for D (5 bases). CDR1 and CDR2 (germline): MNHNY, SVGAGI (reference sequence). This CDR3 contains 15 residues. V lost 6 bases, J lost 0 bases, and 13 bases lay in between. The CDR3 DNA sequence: TGTGCCAGCAGGACCACAGGACCCAGCACAGATACGCAGTATTTT. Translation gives CASRTTGPSTDTQYF.

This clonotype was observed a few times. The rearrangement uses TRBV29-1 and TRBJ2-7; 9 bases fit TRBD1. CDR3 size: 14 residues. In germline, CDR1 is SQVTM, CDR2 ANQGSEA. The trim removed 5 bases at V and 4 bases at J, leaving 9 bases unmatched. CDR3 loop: CSVRTGTGFYEQYF. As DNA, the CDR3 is TGCAGCGTTAGGACCGGGACAGGGTTTTACGAGCAGTACTTC.

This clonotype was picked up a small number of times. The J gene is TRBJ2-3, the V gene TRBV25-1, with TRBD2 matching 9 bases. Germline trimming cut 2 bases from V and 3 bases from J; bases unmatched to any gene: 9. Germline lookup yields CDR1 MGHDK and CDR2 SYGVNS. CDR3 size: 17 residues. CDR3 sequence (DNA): TGTGCCAGCAGTGAACCACGGAATAGCGGGGGTACAGATACGCAGTATTTT. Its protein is CASSEPRNSGGTDTQYF. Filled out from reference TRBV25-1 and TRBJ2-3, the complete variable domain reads EADIYQTPRYLVIGTGKKITLECSQTMGHDKMYWYQQDPGMELHLIHYSYGVNSTEKGDLSSESTVSRIRTEHFPLTLESARPSHTSQYLCASSEPRNSGGTDTQYFGPGTRLTVL.

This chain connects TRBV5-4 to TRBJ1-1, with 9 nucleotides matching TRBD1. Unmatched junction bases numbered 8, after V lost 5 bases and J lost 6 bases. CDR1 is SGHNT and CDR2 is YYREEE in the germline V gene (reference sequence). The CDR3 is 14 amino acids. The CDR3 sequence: CASRNRGLRAEAFF. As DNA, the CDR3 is TGTGCCAGCAGGAACAGGGGGCTAAGGGCTGAAGCTTTCTTT. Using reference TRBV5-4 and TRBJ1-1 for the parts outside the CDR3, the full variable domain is ETGVTQSPTHLIKTRGQQVTLRCSSQSGHNTVSWYQQALGQGPQFIFQYYREEENGRGNFPPRFSGLQFPNYSSELNVNALELDDSALYLCASRNRGLRAEAFFGQGTRLTVV.

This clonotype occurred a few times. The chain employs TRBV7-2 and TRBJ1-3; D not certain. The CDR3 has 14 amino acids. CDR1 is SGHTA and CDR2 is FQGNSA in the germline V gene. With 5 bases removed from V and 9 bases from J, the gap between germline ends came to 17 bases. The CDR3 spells CASSPDGNSGTIYF. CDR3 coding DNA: TGTGCCAGCAGCCCAGACGGAAATTCTGGCACCATATATTTT. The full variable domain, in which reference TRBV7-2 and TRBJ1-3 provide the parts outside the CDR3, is GAGVSQSPSNKVTEKGKDVELRCDPISGHTALYWYRQSLGQGLEFLIYFQGNSAPDKSGLPSDRFSAERTGGSVSTLTIQRTQQEDSAVYLCASSPDGNSGTIYFGEGSWLTVV.

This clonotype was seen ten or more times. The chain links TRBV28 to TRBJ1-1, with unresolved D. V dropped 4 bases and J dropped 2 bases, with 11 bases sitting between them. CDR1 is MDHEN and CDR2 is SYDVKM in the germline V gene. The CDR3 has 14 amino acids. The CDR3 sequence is CASSSGVYNTEAFF. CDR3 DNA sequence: TGTGCCAGCAGTTCGGGTGTCTATAACACTGAAGCTTTCTTT.

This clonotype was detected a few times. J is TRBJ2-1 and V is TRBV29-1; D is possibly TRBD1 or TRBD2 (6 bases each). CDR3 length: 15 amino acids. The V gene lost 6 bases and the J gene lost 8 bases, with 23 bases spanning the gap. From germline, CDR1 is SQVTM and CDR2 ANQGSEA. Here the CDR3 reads CSVDYRDTPGDEQFF. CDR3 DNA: TGCAGCGTGGACTACCGGGACACCCCCGGCGATGAGCAGTTCTTC.

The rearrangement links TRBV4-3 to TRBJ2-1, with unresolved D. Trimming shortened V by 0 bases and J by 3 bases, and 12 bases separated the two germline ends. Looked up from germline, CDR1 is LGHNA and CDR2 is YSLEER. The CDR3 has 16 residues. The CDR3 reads CASSQDRGNLYNEQFF. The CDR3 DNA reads TGCGCCAGCAGCCAAGACCGCGGCAACCTCTACAATGAGCAGTTCTTC.

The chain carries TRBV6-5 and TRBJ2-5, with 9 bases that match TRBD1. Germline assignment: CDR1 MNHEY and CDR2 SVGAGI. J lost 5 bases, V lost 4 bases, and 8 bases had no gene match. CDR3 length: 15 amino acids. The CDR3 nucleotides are TGTGCCAGCAGTTGGGGGACAGGGAAAGCGGAGACCCAGTACTTC. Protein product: CASSWGTGKAETQYF.

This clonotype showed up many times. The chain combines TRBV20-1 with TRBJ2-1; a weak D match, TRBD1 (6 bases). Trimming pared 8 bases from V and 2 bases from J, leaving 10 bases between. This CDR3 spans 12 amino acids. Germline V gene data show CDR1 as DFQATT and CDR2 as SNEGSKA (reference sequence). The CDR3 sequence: CSTGQTYNEQFF. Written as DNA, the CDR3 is TGCAGTACCGGACAGACCTACAATGAGCAGTTCTTC.

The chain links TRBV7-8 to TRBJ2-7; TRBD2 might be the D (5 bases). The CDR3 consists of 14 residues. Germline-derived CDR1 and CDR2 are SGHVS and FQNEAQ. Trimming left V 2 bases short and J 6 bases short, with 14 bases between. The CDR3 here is CASSLLRVRGEQYF. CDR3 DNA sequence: TGTGCCAGCAGCTTATTAAGGGTTCGGGGCGAGCAGTACTTC.

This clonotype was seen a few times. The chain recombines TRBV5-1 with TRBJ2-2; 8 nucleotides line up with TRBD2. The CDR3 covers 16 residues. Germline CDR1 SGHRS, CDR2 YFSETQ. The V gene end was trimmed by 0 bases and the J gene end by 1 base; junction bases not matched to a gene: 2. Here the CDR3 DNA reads TGCGCCAGCAGCTTGGCCAGCGGGAGGAACACCGGGGAGCTGTTTTTT. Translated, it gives CASSLASGRNTGELFF.

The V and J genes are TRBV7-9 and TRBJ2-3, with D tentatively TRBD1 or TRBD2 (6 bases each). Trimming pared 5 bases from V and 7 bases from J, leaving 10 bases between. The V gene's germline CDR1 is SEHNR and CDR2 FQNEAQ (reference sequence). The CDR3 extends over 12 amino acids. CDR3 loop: CASSLGGNTQYF. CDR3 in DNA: TGTGCCAGCAGCCTAGGGGGGAATACGCAGTATTTT.

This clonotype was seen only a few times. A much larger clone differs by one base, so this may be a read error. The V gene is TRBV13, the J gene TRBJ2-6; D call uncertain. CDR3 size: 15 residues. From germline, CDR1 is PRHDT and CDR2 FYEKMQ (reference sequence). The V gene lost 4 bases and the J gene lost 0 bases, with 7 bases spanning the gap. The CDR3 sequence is CASSSYGSGANVLTF. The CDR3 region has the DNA TGTGCCAGCAGCTCTTATGGCTCTGGGGCCAACGTCCTGACTTTC.

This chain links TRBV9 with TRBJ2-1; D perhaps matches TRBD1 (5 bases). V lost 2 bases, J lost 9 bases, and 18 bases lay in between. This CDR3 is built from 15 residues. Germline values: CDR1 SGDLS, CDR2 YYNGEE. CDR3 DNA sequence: TGTGCCAGCAGCGTTCAGGGAACGAAGTCATCTGAGCAGTTCTTC. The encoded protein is CASSVQGTKSSEQFF.

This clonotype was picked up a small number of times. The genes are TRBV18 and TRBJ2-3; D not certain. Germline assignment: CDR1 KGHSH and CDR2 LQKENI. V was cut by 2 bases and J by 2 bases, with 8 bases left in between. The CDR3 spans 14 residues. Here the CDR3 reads CASSPFATTDTQYF. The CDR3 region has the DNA TGTGCCAGCTCACCATTTGCGACCACAGATACGCAGTATTTT.

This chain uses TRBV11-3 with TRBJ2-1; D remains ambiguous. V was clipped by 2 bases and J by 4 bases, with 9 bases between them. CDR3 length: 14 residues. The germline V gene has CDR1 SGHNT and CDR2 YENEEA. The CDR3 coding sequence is TGTGCCAGCAGCTTATTTTCCGGGTACAATGAGCAGTTCTTC. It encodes CASSLFSGYNEQFF. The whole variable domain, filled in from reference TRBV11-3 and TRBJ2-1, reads EAGVVQSPRYKIIEKKQPVAFWCNPISGHNTLYWYLQNLGQGPELLIRYENEEAVDDSQLPKDRFSAERLKGVDSTLKIQPAELGDSAVYLCASSLFSGYNEQFFGPGTRLTVL.

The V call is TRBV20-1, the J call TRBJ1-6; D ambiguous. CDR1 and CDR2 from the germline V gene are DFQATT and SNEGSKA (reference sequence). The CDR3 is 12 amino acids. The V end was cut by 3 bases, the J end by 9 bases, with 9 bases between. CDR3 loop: CSASLGGSPLHF. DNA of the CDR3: TGCAGTGCTAGCTTAGGAGGTTCACCCCTCCACTTT.

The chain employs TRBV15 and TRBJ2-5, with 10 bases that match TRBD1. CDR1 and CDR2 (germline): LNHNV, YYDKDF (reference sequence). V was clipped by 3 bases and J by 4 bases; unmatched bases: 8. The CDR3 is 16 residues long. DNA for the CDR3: TGTGCCACCAGCAGTAGAGACAGGGGGCTTGGAGAGACCCAGTACTTC. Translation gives CATSSRDRGLGETQYF.

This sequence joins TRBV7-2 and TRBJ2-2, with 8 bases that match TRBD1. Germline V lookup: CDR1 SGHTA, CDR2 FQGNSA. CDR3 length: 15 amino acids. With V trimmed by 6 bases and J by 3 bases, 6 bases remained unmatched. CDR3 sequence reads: CASRMPGQDTGELFF. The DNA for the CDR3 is TGTGCCAGCAGAATGCCGGGACAGGACACCGGGGAGCTGTTTTTT. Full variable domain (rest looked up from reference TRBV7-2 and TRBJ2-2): GAGVSQSPSNKVTEKGKDVELRCDPISGHTALYWYRQSLGQGLEFLIYFQGNSAPDKSGLPSDRFSAERTGGSVSTLTIQRTQQEDSAVYLCASRMPGQDTGELFFGEGSRLTVL.